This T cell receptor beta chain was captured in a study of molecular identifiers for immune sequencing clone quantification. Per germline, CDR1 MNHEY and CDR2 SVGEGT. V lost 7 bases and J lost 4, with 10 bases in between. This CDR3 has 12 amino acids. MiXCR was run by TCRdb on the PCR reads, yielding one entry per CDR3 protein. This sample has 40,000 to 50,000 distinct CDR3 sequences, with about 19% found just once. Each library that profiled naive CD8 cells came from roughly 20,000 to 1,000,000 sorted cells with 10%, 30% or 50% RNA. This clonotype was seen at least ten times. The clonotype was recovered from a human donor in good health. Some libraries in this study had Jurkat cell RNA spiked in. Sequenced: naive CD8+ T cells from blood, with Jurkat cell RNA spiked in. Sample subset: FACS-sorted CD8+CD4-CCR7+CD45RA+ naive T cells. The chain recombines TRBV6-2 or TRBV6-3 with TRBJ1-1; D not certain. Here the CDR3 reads CASTPGPTEAFF. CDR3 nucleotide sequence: TGTGCCAGCACCCCCGGGCCCACTGAAGCTTTCTTT.